The clone carrying this TCR beta chain turned up a few times. Its antigen is still unknown. Using its own MiXCR run on the 5' RACE reads, TCRdb lists one record per CDR3 protein. Of 65,000 to 80,000 distinct CDR3 sequences in the sample, about 11% were seen once. Losses at the gene ends were 1 base for V and 8 bases for J; bases not matched to a gene: 2. Germline V gene lookup returns CDR1 SGHVS and CDR2 FNYEAQ. CDR3 length equals 13 residues. The data stem from a study of early T cells in non-severe SARS-CoV-2 infection. The study, taken as a whole, reports: VDJdb matching, biased toward anti-spike CD8 responses, missed private and CD4 specificities.

The origin of this receptor is an adult who was a healthcare worker with PCR-confirmed SARS-CoV-2 infection or an uninfected control (not recorded which). The chain carries TRBV7-6 and TRBJ1-3; the match to TRBD1 covers 7 bases. The sample taken for sequencing was whole blood. CDR3 protein: CASSLGQGDTIYF. The DNA for the CDR3 is TGTGCCAGCAGCTTAGGACAGGGAGACACCATATATTTT.